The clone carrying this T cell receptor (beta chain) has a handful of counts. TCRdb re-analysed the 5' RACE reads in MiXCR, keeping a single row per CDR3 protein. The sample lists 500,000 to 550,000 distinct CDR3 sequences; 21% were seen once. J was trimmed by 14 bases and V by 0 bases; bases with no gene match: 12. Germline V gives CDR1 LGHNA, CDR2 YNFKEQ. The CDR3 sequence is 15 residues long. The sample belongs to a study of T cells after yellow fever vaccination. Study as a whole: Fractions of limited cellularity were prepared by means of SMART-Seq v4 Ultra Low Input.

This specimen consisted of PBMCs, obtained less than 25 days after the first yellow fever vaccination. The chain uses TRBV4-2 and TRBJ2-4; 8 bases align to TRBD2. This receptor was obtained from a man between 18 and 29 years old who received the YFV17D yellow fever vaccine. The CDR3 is CASSQDGSTGGRKYF. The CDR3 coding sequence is TGTGCCAGCAGCCAAGACGGTTCTACGGGGGGGCGGAAGTACTTC.